The 7 T cell receptor beta chains reported below all come from one sample, sequenced in a study of blood T cell repertoires in COVID-19. Only in-frame clones appear in the TCRdb table, and some are missing; sequencing was by immunoSEQ multiplex PCR. This table holds roughly 49,000 clones, 75% to 85% found once. Sequencing input: peripheral blood. These receptors all stem from a man in his forties with acute or convalescent COVID-19.

V usage is TRBV25-1 and J usage is TRBJ1-4; D perhaps matches TRBD1 (5 bases). CDR3 length equals 15 residues. Trimming pared 3 bases from V and 4 bases from J, leaving 12 bases between. Per germline, CDR1 MGHDK and CDR2 SYGVNS. This chain's CDR3 is CASSDRGFGNEKLFF. The CDR3 DNA reads as TGTGCCAGCAGTGATAGGGGCTTTGGTAATGAAAAACTGTTTTTT.

At least ten counts were recorded for this clone. The rearrangement uses TRBV6-1 and TRBJ1-5, with 7 bases matching TRBD1. Looked up from germline, CDR1 is MNHNS and CDR2 is SASEGT. V lost 3 bases and J lost 2; bases outside the gene matches: 13. The CDR3 length is 18 residues. CDR3 DNA: TGTGCCAGCAGTGAGACAGGGAGAAGGGGCTATGGCAATCAGCCCCAGCATTTT. Translation gives CASSETGRRGYGNQPQHF.

V is TRBV10-2 and J is TRBJ2-1; perhaps TRBD1 as D (6 bases). Germline V gene data show CDR1 as WSHSY and CDR2 as SAAADI. This CDR3 comprises 15 residues. Trimming stripped 5 bases from V and 6 bases from J, with 17 bases between. CDR3 amino acids: CASSFSTGTFNEQFF. The CDR3 DNA follows: TGCGCCAGCAGTTTTTCGACGGGGACATTCAATGAGCAGTTCTTC.

J is TRBJ2-5 and V is TRBV5-6, with a tentative D call TRBD1 (6 bases). The CDR3 is 13 residues long. CDR1 and CDR2 (germline): SGHDT, YYEEEE. Between the trimmed V and J ends, which lost 0 bases and 4 bases, there was a span of 7 bases. The CDR3 nucleotides read TGTGCCAGCAGCTTGGTCAGGGGAGAGACCCAGTACTTC. Its protein is CASSLVRGETQYF.

In its sample, this clone was seen once. The V and J genes are TRBV30 and TRBJ2-5, with TRBD2 as a possible D gene (5 bases). The V gene's germline CDR1 is GTSNPN and CDR2 SVGIG (reference sequence). The CDR3 extends over 16 amino acids. Trimming removed 2 bases from V and 5 bases from J, with 21 bases in between. The CDR3: CAWSPPGLPELETQYF. The CDR3 nucleotides are TGTGCCTGGAGTCCCCCCGGACTGCCCGAACTGGAGACCCAGTACTTC.

The chain has TRBV9 and TRBJ2-2, with 7 bases fitting TRBD2. V trimming: 5 bases; J trimming: 4 bases; junction bases outside the gene matches: 11. Germline loops: CDR1 SGDLS, CDR2 YYNGEE. The CDR3 runs to 16 residues. The CDR3 region is CASSHNRGRSTGELFF. As DNA, the CDR3 is TGTGCCAGCAGTCATAACCGCGGGAGATCCACCGGGGAGCTGTTTTTT.

This chain uses TRBV7-8 with TRBJ1-2; the match to TRBD1 covers 8 bases. The CDR3 consists of 14 residues. Losses at the gene ends were 5 bases for V and 0 bases for J; bases not matched to a gene: 2. The V gene's germline CDR1 is SGHVS and CDR2 FQNEAQ. The CDR3 bases are TGTGCCAGCAGCCGGACAGGGACTAACTATGGCTACACCTTC. Protein: CASSRTGTNYGYTF. The complete variable domain, with remaining parts taken from reference TRBV7-8 and TRBJ1-2, reads GAGVSQSPRYKVAKRGQDVALRCDPISGHVSLFWYQQALGQGPEFLTYFQNEAQLDKSGLPSDRFFAERPEGSVSTLKIQRTQQEDSAVYLCASSRTGTNYGYTFGSGTRLTVV.